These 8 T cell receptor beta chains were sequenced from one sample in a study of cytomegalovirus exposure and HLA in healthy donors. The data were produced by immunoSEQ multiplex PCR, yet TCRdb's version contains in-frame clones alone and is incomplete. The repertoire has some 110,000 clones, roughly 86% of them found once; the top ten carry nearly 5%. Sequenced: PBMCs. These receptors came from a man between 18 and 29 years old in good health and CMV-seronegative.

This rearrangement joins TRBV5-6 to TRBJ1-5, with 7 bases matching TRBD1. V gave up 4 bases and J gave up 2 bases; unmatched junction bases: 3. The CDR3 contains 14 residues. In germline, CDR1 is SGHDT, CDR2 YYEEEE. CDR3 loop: CASSTGTGNQPQHF. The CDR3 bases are TGTGCCAGCAGCACCGGGACAGGCAATCAGCCCCAGCATTTT. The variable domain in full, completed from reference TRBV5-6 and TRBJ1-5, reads DAGVTQSPTHLIKTRGQQVTLRCSPKSGHDTVSWYQQALGQGPQFIFQYYEEEERQRGNFPDRFSGHQFPNYSSELNVNALLLGDSALYLCASSTGTGNQPQHFGDGTRLSIL.

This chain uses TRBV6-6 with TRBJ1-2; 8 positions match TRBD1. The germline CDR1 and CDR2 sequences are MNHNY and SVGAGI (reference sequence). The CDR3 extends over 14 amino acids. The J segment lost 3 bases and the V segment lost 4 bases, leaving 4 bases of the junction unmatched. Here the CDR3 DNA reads TGTGCCAGCAGTTTACAGGGGGGGGACTATGGCTACACCTTC. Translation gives CASSLQGGDYGYTF.

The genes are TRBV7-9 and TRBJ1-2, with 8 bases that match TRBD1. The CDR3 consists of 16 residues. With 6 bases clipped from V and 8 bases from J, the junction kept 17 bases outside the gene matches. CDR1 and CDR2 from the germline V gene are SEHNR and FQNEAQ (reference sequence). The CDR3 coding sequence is TGTGCCAGCAGGGGGCCCAGGGGGCAAAGCAAGGCGGGCTACACCTTC. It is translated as CASRGPRGQSKAGYTF. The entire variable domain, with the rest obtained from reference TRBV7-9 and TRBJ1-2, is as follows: DTGVSQNPRHKITKRGQNVTFRCDPISEHNRLYWYRQTLGQGPEFLTYFQNEAQLEKSRLLSDRFSAERPKGSFSTLEIQRTEQGDSAMYLCASRGPRGQSKAGYTFGSGTRLTVV.

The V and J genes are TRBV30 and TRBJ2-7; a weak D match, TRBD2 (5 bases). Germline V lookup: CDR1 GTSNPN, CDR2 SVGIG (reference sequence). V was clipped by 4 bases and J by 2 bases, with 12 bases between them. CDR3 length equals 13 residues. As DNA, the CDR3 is TGTGCCTGGACCGACGGAGGAACCTACGAGCAGTACTTC. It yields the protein CAWTDGGTYEQYF.

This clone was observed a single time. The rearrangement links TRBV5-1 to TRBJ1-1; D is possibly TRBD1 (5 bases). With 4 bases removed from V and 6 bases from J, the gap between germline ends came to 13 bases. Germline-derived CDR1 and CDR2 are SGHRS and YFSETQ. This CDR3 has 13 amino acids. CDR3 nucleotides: TGCGCCAGCAGCGCATTGTCGGGGGCTGAAGCTTTCTTT. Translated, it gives CASSALSGAEAFF.

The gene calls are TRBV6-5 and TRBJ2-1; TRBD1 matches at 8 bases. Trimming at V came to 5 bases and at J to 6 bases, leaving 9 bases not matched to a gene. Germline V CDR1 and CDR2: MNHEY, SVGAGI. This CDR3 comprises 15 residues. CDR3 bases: TGTGCCAGCAGTCAAGGACAGGGAGAATCCAATGAGCAGTTCTTC. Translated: CASSQGQGESNEQFF.

The CDR3 spells CASRQGGATEAFF. CDR3 DNA: TGTGCCAGCAGACAGGGGGGGGCCACTGAAGCTTTCTTT. The chain is built from TRBV27 and TRBJ1-1; 8 bases are a match to TRBD1. V dropped 6 bases and J dropped 4; count of bases not matched to a gene: 4. Germline values: CDR1 MNHEY, CDR2 SMNVEV (reference sequence). The CDR3 has 13 amino acids.

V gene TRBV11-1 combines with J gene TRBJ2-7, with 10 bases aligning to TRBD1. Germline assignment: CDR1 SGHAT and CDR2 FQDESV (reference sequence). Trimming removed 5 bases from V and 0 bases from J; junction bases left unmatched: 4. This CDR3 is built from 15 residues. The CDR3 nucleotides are TGTGCCAGCAGCAACGGACAGGGGGTCTCCTACGAGCAGTACTTC. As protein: CASSNGQGVSYEQYF.